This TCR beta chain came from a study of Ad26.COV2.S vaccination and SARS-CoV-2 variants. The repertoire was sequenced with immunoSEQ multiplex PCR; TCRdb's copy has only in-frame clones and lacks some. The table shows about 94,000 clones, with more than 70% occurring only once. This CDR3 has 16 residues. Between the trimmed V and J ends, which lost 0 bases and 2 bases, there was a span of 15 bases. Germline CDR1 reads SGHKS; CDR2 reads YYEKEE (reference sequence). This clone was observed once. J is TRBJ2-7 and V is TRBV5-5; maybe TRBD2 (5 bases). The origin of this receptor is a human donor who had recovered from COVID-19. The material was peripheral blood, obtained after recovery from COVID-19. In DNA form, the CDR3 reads TGTGCCAGCAGCTTGGGGGCGGGTTATCGAACCTACGAGCAGTACTTC. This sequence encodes CASSLGAGYRTYEQYF.